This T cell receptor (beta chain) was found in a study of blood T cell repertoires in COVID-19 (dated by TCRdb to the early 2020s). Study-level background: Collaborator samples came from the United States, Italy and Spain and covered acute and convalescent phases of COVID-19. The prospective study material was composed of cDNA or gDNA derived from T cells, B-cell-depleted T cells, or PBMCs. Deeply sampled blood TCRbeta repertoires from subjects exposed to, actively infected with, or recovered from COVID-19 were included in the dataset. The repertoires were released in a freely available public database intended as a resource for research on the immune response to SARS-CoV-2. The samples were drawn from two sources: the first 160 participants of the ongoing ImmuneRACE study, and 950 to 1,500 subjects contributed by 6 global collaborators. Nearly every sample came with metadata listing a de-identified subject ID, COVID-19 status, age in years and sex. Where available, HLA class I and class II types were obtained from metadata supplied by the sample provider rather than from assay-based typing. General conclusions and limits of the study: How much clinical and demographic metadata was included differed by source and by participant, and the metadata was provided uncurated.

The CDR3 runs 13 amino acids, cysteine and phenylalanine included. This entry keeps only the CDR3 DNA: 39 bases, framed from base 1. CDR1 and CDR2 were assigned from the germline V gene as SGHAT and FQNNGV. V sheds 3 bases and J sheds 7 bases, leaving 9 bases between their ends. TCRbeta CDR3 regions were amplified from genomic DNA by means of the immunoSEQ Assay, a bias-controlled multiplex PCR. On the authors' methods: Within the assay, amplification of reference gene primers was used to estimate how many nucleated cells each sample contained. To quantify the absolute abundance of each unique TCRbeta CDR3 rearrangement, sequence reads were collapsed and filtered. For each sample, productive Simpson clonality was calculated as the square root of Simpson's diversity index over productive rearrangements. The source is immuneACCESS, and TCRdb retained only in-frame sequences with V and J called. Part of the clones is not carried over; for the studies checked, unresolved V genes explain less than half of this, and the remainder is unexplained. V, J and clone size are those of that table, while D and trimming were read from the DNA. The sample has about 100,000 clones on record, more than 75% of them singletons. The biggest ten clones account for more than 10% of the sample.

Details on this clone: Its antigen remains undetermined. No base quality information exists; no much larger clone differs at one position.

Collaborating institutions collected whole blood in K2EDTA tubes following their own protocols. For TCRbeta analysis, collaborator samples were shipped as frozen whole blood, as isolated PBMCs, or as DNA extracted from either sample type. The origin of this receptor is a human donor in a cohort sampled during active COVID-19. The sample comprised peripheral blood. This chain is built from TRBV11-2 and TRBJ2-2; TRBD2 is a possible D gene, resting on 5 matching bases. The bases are TGTGCCAGCAGCTTTATAGAGGGCGGGGAGCTGTTTTTT. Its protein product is CASSFIEGGELFF.